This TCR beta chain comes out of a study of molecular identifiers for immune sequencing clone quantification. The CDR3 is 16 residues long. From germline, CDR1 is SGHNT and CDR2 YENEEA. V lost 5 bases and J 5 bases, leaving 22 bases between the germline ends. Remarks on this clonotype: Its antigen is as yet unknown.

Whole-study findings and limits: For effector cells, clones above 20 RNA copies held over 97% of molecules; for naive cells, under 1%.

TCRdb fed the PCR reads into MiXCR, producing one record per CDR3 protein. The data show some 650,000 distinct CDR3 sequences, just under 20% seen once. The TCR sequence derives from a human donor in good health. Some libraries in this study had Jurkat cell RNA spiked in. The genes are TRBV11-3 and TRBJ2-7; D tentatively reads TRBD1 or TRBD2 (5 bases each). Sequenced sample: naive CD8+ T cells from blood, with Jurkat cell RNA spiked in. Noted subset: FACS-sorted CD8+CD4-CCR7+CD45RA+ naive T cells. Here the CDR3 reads CASSPGTVGLYDEQYF. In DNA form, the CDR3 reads TGTGCCAGCAGCCCAGGGACGGTTGGTTTGTACGACGAGCAGTACTTC.